This is a list of T cell receptor beta chains from one sample in a study of cytomegalovirus exposure and HLA in healthy donors. Generated by immunoSEQ multiplex PCR, the TCRdb table keeps only in-frame clones and is missing some. The table has about 180,000 clones, roughly 77% seen once. What was sequenced was PBMCs. Receptors originate from a woman between 50 and 59 years old in good health and CMV-seropositive. Both conserved end residues are trimmed from each CDR3. The D gene is left open where the match is weak. Some rows have no size entry. The others give once, few or many, or a class for an expanded clone.

clone_size d_call j_call v_call cdr3_aa
. TRBD2 TRBJ2-7 TRBV19 ASSNPSGRTTGYEQY
. TRBD1 TRBJ2-7 TRBV19 ASTIRTGGYEQY
. TRBD1 TRBJ2-3 TRBV18 ASSPQGASTDTQY
. TRBD1 . TRBV6-5 ASSLDRDEQY
. . TRBJ2-1 TRBV15 ATSSRQITHEQF
. . TRBJ1-5 TRBV2 ASEDSPYQPQH
. TRBD2 TRBJ2-3 TRBV7-2 ASSLGLAGVLIDTQY
. TRBD1 TRBJ2-6 TRBV6-1 ASSERGQGYSGANVLT
once TRBD1 TRBJ1-5 TRBV28 ASTVGGRGVQPQH
. . TRBJ2-7 TRBV7-8 ASTGNRPNYEQY
. . TRBJ1-2 TRBV29-1 SVPVRGNPRFYGYT
. TRBD2 TRBJ2-3 TRBV19 ASSAGTSGGADTQY
few TRBD1 TRBJ2-7 TRBV5-8 ASSQGGQTYEQY
. TRBD1 TRBJ1-2 TRBV6-5 ASSPTGSYGYT
. TRBD1 TRBJ2-1 TRBV10-2 ATNRGGNTEQF
. . TRBJ2-7 TRBV7-3 ASSLIAGAEQY
. TRBD2 TRBJ2-7 TRBV7-6 ASSLAGGTYEQY
. TRBD1 TRBJ1-2 TRBV28 ASRPAGTGNGYT
. TRBD2 TRBJ2-2 TRBV29-1 SVEDGTTGLAGSGELF
. . TRBJ2-2 TRBV6-5 ASSPLFGELF
. . TRBJ2-1 TRBV2 ASSVSPPESEQF
. TRBD2 TRBJ2-1 TRBV4-3 ASSQDFRAGGPFRNEQF
. . TRBJ2-7 TRBV7-2 ASSMYRVSMQY
once . TRBJ2-2 TRBV5-6 ASSPGGELF
. . TRBJ1-2 TRBV28 ASSLTGPPNYGYT
. . TRBJ2-5 TRBV7-2 ASSLATNPETQY
. TRBD2 TRBJ2-6 TRBV5-1 ASSLWEGGANVLT
. . TRBJ1-5 TRBV7-9 ASSLVSGRENQPQH
. TRBD2 TRBJ2-1 TRBV7-3 ASSLSGGLNEQF
. TRBD2 TRBJ2-2 TRBV30 AWRGLAETGELF
. . TRBJ2-7 TRBV4-2 ASSQDLTVSYEQY
. TRBD1 TRBJ1-2 TRBV11-2 ASSLGTTGMYGYT
. TRBD2 TRBJ2-5 TRBV28 ASSLPTGRASEQY
. TRBD2 TRBJ2-5 TRBV13 ASSVRLAGVGETQY
. . TRBJ2-5 TRBV7-9 ASRQTHRETQY
. . TRBJ2-5 TRBV7-9 ASRYGPGGPQETQY
. TRBD1 TRBJ1-6 TRBV5-4 ASSLQQGVSPLH
. . TRBJ1-1 TRBV7-9 ASSLAKGMGTEAF
. TRBD1 TRBJ2-2 TRBV15 ATSRDFRTGGRTGELF
. . TRBJ1-1 TRBV5-6 ASSPFAGRNTEAF
. . TRBJ1-5 TRBV15 ATSRAGQPQH
. TRBD2 TRBJ2-4 TRBV7-2 ASSQTQREPNIQY
. TRBD2 TRBJ2-5 TRBV29-1 SVGKSGSKETQY
once TRBD1 TRBJ1-3 TRBV4-3 ASSQAYQGVSGNTIY
. TRBD1 TRBJ2-3 TRBV20-1 SANRGDTQY